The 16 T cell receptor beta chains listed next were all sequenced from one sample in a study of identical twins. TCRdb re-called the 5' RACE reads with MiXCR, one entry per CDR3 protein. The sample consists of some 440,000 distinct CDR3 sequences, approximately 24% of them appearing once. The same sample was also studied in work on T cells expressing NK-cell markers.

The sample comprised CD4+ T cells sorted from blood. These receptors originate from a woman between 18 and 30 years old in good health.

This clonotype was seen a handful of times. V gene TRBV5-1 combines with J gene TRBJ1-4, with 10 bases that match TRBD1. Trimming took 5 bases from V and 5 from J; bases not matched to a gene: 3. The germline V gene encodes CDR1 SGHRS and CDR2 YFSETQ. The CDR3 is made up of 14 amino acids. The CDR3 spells CASRLDRGNEKLFF. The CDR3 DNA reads TGCGCCAGCAGACTGGACAGGGGGAATGAAAAACTGTTTTTT.

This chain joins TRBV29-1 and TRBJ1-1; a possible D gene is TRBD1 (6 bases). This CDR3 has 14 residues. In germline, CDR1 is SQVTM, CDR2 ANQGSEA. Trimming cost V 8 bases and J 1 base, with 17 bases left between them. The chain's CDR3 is CSTKLGGGNTEAFF. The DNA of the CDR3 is TGCAGCACCAAGCTCGGGGGCGGGAACACTGAAGCTTTCTTT. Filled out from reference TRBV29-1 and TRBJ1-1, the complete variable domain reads SAVISQKPSRDICQRGTSLTIQCQVDSQVTMMFWYRQQPGQSLTLIATANQGSEATYESGFVIDKFPISRPNLTFSTLTVSNMSPEDSSIYLCSTKLGGGNTEAFFGQGTRLTVV.

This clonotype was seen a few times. CDR3: CASSQVWEGLGEQFF. CDR3 nucleotide sequence: TGTGCCAGCAGCCAGGTGTGGGAGGGCCTCGGGGAGCAGTTCTTC. The chain has TRBV6-1 and TRBJ2-1; 7 nucleotides line up with TRBD2. There are 15 residues in the CDR3. CDR1 and CDR2 from the germline V gene are MNHNS and SASEGT. Losses at the gene ends were 6 bases for V and 10 bases for J; bases not matched to a gene: 15.

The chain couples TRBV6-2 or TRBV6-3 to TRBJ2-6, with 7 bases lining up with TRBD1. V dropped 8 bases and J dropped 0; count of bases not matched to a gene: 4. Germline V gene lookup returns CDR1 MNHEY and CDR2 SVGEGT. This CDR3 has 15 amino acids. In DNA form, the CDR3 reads TGTGCCAGCGGCTCAGGGGGCTCTGGGGCCAACGTCCTGACTTTC. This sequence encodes CASGSGGSGANVLTF.

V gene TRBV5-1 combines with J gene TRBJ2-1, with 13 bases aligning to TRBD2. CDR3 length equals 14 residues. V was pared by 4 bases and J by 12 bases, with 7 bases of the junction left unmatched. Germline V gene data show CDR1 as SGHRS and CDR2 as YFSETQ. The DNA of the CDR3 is TGCGCCAGCAGCGACGGGACTAGCGGGATGGGGCAGTTCTTC. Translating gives CASSDGTSGMGQFF.

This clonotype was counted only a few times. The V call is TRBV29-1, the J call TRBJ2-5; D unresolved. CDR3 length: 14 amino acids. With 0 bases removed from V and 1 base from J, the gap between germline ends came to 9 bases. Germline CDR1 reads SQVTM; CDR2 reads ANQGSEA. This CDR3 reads CSVEDRTSQETQYF. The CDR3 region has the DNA TGCAGCGTTGAAGACCGGACCAGCCAAGAGACCCAGTACTTC.

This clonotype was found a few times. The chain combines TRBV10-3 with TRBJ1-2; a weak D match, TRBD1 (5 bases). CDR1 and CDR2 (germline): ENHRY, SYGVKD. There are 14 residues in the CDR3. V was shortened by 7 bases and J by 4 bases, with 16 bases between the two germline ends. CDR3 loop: CAITGQGNGYGYTF. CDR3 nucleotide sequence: TGTGCCATCACAGGCCAGGGAAATGGCTATGGCTACACCTTC.

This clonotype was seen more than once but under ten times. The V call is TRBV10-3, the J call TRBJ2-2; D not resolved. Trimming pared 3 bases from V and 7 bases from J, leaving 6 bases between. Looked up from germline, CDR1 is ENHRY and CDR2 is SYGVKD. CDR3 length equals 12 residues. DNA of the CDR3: TGTGCCATCAGTGAAGGTCTCGGGGAGCTGTTTTTT. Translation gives CAISEGLGELFF.

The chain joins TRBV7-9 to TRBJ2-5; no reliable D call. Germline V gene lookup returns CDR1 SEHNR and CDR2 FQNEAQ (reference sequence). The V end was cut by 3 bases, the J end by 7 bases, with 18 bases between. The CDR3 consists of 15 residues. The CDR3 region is CASSLGSSTVLTQYF. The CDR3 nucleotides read TGTGCCAGCAGCTTGGGGTCAAGTACGGTTCTGACCCAGTACTTC.

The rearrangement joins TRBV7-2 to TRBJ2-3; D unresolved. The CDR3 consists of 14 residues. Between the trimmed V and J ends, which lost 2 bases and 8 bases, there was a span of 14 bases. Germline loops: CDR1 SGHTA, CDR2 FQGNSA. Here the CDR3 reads CASSLQDGFSTQYF. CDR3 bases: TGTGCCAGCAGCTTACAGGATGGTTTTTCTACGCAGTATTTT.

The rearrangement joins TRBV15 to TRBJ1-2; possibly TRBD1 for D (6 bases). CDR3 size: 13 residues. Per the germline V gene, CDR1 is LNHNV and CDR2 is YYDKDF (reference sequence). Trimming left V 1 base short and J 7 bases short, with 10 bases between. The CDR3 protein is CATSRGTAGGYTF. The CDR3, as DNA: TGTGCCACCAGCAGAGGGACAGCAGGTGGCTACACCTTC.

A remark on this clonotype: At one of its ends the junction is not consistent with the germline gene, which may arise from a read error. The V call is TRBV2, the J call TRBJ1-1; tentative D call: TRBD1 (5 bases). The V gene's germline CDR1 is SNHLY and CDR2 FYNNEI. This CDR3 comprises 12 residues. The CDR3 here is CASSEERGTAFF. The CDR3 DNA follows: TGTGCCAGCAGCGAAGAGAGGGGAACAGCTTTCTTT.

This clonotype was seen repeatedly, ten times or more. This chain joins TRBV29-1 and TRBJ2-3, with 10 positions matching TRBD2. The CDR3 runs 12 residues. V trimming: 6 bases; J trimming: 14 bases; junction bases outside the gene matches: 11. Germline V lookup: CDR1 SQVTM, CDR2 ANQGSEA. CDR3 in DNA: TGCAGCGTGGACAGCGGGAGGGCCCTTACGTATTTT. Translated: CSVDSGRALTYF.

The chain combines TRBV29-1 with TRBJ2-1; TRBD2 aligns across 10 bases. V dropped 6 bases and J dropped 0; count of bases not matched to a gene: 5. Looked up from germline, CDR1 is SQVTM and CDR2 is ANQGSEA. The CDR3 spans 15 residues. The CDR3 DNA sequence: TGCAGCGTCGATACTAGCGGGGACTCCTACAATGAGCAGTTCTTC. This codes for CSVDTSGDSYNEQFF.

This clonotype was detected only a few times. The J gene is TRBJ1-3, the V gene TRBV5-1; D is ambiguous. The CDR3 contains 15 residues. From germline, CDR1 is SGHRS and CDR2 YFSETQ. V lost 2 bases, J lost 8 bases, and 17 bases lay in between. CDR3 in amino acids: CASSFDMPARDTIYF. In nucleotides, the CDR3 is TGCGCCAGCAGCTTTGATATGCCCGCAAGGGACACCATATATTTT. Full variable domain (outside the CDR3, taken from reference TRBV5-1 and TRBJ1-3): KAGVTQTPRYLIKTRGQQVTLSCSPISGHRSVSWYQQTPGQGLQFLFEYFSETQRNKGNFPGRFSGRQFSNSRSEMNVSTLELGDSALYLCASSFDMPARDTIYFGEGSWLTVV.

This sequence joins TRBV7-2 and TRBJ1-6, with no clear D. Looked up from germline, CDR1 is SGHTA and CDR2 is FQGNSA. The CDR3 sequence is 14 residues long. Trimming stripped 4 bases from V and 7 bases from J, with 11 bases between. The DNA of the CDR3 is TGTGCCAGCAGCTCTGTAGGAACCAATTCACCCCTCCACTTT. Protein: CASSSVGTNSPLHF.